These 25 T cell receptor beta chains were sequenced from one sample in a study of shared T cell receptors in the human thymus. The table came from immunoSEQ multiplex PCR; TCRdb's copy has only in-frame clones and leaves some out. This table holds approximately 400,000 clones, approximately 95% found once. Specimen: thymocytes. These receptor sequences come from a human donor.

This rearrangement joins TRBV28 to TRBJ2-7; D is perhaps TRBD2 (5 bases). Trimming removed 5 bases from V and 1 base from J, with 9 bases in between. Germline lookup yields CDR1 MDHEN and CDR2 SYDVKM. The CDR3 runs to 13 residues. DNA of the CDR3: TGTGCCAGCAGTATAGAGCGGTCCTACGAGCAGTACTTC. It translates to CASSIERSYEQYF.

The genes are TRBV4-1 and TRBJ1-1, with D perhaps TRBD1 (5 bases). The germline V and J ends were trimmed by 4 bases and 3 bases, with 12 bases remaining between them. This CDR3 has 14 amino acids. Per germline, CDR1 MGHRA and CDR2 YSYEKL. CDR3 amino acids: CASSPREGYTEAFF. The CDR3 DNA reads as TGCGCCAGCAGCCCCCGGGAGGGGTACACTGAAGCTTTCTTT.

The chain couples TRBV21-1 to TRBJ1-1. TRBV21-1 is shown as a pseudogene. CDR3 length equals 12 residues. CDR3 loop: CASSKAIAGAFF. As DNA, the CDR3 is TGTGCCAGCAGCAAAGCCATCGCCGGCGCTTTCTTT.

This sequence joins TRBV27 and TRBJ2-3; 9 nucleotides align to TRBD1. Losses at the gene ends were 0 bases for V and 2 bases for J; bases not matched to a gene: 12. CDR1 is MNHEY, CDR2 SMNVEV, per germline (reference sequence). The CDR3 covers 19 residues. CDR3 residues: CASSLSKSGQGFLTDTQYF. CDR3 sequence (DNA): TGTGCCAGCAGTTTATCGAAATCTGGACAGGGGTTCCTCACAGATACGCAGTATTTT.

The CDR3: CASSGLAGWNEQFF. Written as DNA, the CDR3 is TGCGCCAGCAGCGGACTAGCGGGCTGGAATGAGCAGTTCTTC. The gene calls are TRBV5-1 and TRBJ2-1; 11 bases agree with TRBD2. The germline gives CDR1 SGHRS, CDR2 YFSETQ. The CDR3 extends over 14 amino acids. Trimming took 4 bases from V and 7 from J; bases not matched to a gene: 4.

The CDR3 sequence: CASSPGPDSYEQYF. The CDR3 bases are TGTGCCAGCAGTCCTGGACCTGACTCCTACGAGCAGTACTTC. The V and J genes are TRBV28 and TRBJ2-7; no clear D gene. Germline V lookup: CDR1 MDHEN, CDR2 SYDVKM. The ends were cut back, 5 bases at V and 0 bases at J, with 11 bases in the middle. The CDR3 has 14 residues.

The chain employs TRBV7-6 and TRBJ2-7, with no clear D. Germline V gene sequence: CDR1 SGHVS, CDR2 FNYEAQ. The CDR3 is 14 residues long. The ends were cut back, 3 bases at V and 0 bases at J, with 9 bases in the middle. The CDR3 reads CASSLVPASYEQYF. The CDR3 bases are TGTGCCAGCAGCTTGGTGCCCGCCTCCTACGAGCAGTACTTC.

DNA of the CDR3: TGTGCCAGCGGGGACAGGGTTCCGGGACTAGCGGGGAGTATAGCCAAAAACATTCAGTACTTC. Translated: CASGDRVPGLAGSIAKNIQYF. The gene calls are TRBV28 and TRBJ2-4, with 13 bases lining up with TRBD2. With V trimmed by 8 bases and J by 0 bases, 19 bases remained unmatched. The CDR3 has 21 amino acids. Germline loops: CDR1 MDHEN, CDR2 SYDVKM.

The V call is TRBV4-3, the J call TRBJ1-4; 8 bases agree with TRBD1. Germline CDR1 reads LGHNA; CDR2 reads YSLEER. The trim removed 3 bases at V and 4 bases at J, leaving 10 bases unmatched. The length of the CDR3 is 17 residues. Written as DNA, the CDR3 is TGCGCCAGCAGCCATATGACCCCGACAGGGGTTAATGAAAAACTGTTTTTT. It encodes CASSHMTPTGVNEKLFF.

The chain couples TRBV19 to TRBJ2-1; D unresolved. The CDR3 sequence is 14 residues long. The ends were cut back, 7 bases at V and 4 bases at J, with 14 bases in the middle. The germline V gene has CDR1 LNHDA and CDR2 SQIVND (reference sequence). The CDR3 sequence is CASNPVEHYNEQFF. CDR3 DNA: TGTGCCAGTAACCCCGTGGAACATTACAATGAGCAGTTCTTC.

The chain employs TRBV28 and TRBJ2-1; D is uncertain. The CDR3 is 16 residues long. Germline V CDR1 and CDR2: MDHEN, SYDVKM. V was trimmed by 2 bases and J by 3 bases, leaving 14 bases between them. Here the CDR3 reads CASSLRRSANYNEQFF. CDR3 nucleotides: TGTGCCAGCAGTTTAAGACGCAGCGCCAACTACAATGAGCAGTTCTTC.

The rearrangement uses TRBV27 and TRBJ2-2, with 7 bases fitting TRBD2. CDR3 length: 19 residues. The V and J ends lost 2 bases and 5 bases, in that order; junction bases with no gene match: 17. Germline-derived CDR1 and CDR2 are MNHEY and SMNVEV (reference sequence). CDR3 amino acids: CASSLRASLGGRGTGELFF. CDR3 coding DNA: TGTGCCAGCAGTTTAAGAGCGTCCTTGGGGGGGAGAGGAACCGGGGAGCTGTTTTTT.

The V and J genes are TRBV2 and TRBJ1-2; 8 positions match TRBD1. Unmatched junction bases numbered 3, after V lost 6 bases and J lost 3 bases. The CDR3 has 13 amino acids. Germline V gene sequence: CDR1 SNHLY, CDR2 FYNNEI. CDR3 sequence reads: CASRKDRDYGYTF. CDR3 coding DNA: TGTGCCAGCAGGAAGGACAGGGACTATGGCTACACCTTC.

The chain couples TRBV4-1 to TRBJ2-2; 14 positions match TRBD2. The CDR3 has 19 amino acids. Trimming removed 4 bases from V and 3 bases from J; junction bases left unmatched: 10. Germline CDR1 is MGHRA and CDR2 is YSYEKL. CDR3 loop: CASSLPVTSGRADTGELFF. CDR3 in DNA: TGCGCCAGCAGCCTCCCCGTGACTAGCGGGAGGGCGGACACCGGGGAGCTGTTTTTT.

This chain connects TRBV15 to TRBJ2-1; 14 bases match TRBD2. The V segment lost 3 bases and the J segment 6 bases; nucleotides outside the gene matches: 7. There are 17 residues in the CDR3. The V gene's germline CDR1 is LNHNV and CDR2 YYDKDF (reference sequence). CDR3 DNA sequence: TGTGCCACCAGCAGCGAAGGGACTAGCGGGAGTTTCAATGAGCAGTTCTTC. This encodes CATSSEGTSGSFNEQFF.

This chain connects TRBV14 to TRBJ2-7, with 7 bases matching TRBD1. CDR1 is SGHDN, CDR2 FVKESK, per germline. This CDR3 comprises 16 residues. V trimming: 0 bases; J trimming: 1 base; junction bases outside the gene matches: 6. The CDR3 sequence is CASSQDPQGPSYEQYF. As DNA, the CDR3 is TGTGCCAGCAGCCAAGATCCACAGGGGCCTTCCTACGAGCAGTACTTC.

The chain uses TRBV7-9 and TRBJ2-1; TRBD2 aligns across 15 bases. Germline CDR1 is SEHNR and CDR2 is FQNEAQ (reference sequence). CDR3 size: 19 residues. The V gene end was trimmed by 5 bases and the J gene end by 2 bases; junction bases not matched to a gene: 10. The chain's CDR3 is CASSHPRTSGREPYNEQFF. The CDR3 nucleotides are TGTGCCAGCAGCCACCCCCGGACTAGCGGGAGGGAACCCTACAATGAGCAGTTCTTC. Filled out from reference TRBV7-9 and TRBJ2-1, the complete variable domain reads DTGVSQNPRHKITKRGQNVTFRCDPISEHNRLYWYRQTLGQGPEFLTYFQNEAQLEKSRLLSDRFSAERPKGSFSTLEIQRTEQGDSAMYLCASSHPRTSGREPYNEQFFGPGTRLTVL.

This clone was observed once. The chain links TRBV25-1 to TRBJ2-7; unclear D gene. V lost 7 bases to trimming and J lost 2 bases, with 21 bases between them. Germline CDR1 and CDR2: MGHDK and SYGVNS. There are 16 residues in the CDR3. In DNA form, the CDR3 reads TGTGCCAGCACCGCGGACGGTCATCGGCAAACCTACGAGCAGTACTTC. Amino acids: CASTADGHRQTYEQYF.

CDR3 region: CASSLDWTLRPGEQYF. For the CDR3, the DNA is TGTGCCAGCAGCTTAGATTGGACTCTGCGGCCTGGGGAGCAGTACTTC. The chain is built from TRBV7-8 and TRBJ2-7; D is perhaps TRBD2 (5 bases). This CDR3 spans 16 amino acids. Trimming removed 1 base at V and 7 bases at J, with 20 bases between. Looked up from germline, CDR1 is SGHVS and CDR2 is FQNEAQ.

V usage is TRBV28 and J usage is TRBJ2-7, with TRBD2 matching 9 bases. This CDR3 has 14 amino acids. Per germline, CDR1 MDHEN and CDR2 SYDVKM. V was clipped by 6 bases and J by 3 bases; unmatched bases: 6. CDR3 amino acids: CASRHVAGDYEQYF. Written as DNA, the CDR3 is TGTGCCAGCAGACACGTAGCGGGAGACTACGAGCAGTACTTC.

The chain employs TRBV27 and TRBJ1-1; possible D gene TRBD1, 5 bases. The V gene lost 8 bases and the J gene lost 9 bases, with 19 bases spanning the gap. The CDR3 covers 13 residues. Germline loops: CDR1 MNHEY, CDR2 SMNVEV (reference sequence). CDR3 sequence reads: CASWGQGSRKAFF. CDR3 in DNA: TGTGCCAGCTGGGGCCAGGGCTCGCGAAAAGCTTTCTTT.

The rearrangement links TRBV7-2 to TRBJ2-7; tentatively, D is TRBD2 (6 bases). V was clipped by 5 bases and J by 5 bases, with 19 bases between them. The CDR3 loop spans 15 amino acids. Germline V lookup: CDR1 SGHTA, CDR2 FQGNSA. CDR3 bases: TGTGCCAGCAGCCCCGGCCTTCGGGGGTCCCACGAGCAGTACTTC. This encodes CASSPGLRGSHEQYF.

The V call is TRBV6-6, the J call TRBJ1-1, with D hard to call. This CDR3 has 9 residues. Trimming removed 7 bases from V and 6 bases from J, with 3 bases in between. Looked up from germline, CDR1 is MNHNY and CDR2 is SVGAGI (reference sequence). The CDR3: CASNPEAFF. The CDR3 DNA reads TGTGCCAGCAATCCTGAAGCTTTCTTT.

Here the CDR3 reads CASSPRAALMNTEAFF. In DNA form, the CDR3 reads TGTGCCAGCAGTCCCCGGGCAGCTCTTATGAACACTGAAGCTTTCTTT. J is TRBJ1-1 and V is TRBV27; D gene uncertain. Trimming left V 5 bases short and J 0 bases short, with 16 bases between. The CDR3 is 16 residues long. The germline CDR1 and CDR2 sequences are MNHEY and SMNVEV (reference sequence).

This clone occurred once. Written as DNA, the CDR3 is TGTGCCAGCAGGCGGGGTTCGAACACTGAAGCTTTCTTT. Translation: CASRRGSNTEAFF. The chain combines TRBV11-2 with TRBJ1-1, with D hard to call. CDR1 and CDR2 from the germline V gene are SGHAT and FQNNGV. The CDR3 sequence is 13 residues long. V lost 6 bases and J lost 1, with 9 bases in between.